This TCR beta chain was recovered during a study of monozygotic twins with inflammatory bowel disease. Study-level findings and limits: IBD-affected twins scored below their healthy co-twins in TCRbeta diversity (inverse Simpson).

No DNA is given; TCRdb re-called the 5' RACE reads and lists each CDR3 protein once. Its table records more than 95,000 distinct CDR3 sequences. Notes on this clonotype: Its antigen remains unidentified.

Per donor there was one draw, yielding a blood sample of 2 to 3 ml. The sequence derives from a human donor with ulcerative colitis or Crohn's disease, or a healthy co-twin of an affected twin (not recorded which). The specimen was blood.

Here the CDR3 reads CASSPAGAGETQYF. The rearrangement joins TRBV7-2 to TRBJ2-5; lacking DNA, the TRBD1 call made by TCRdb goes unchecked. Germline values: CDR1 SGHTA, CDR2 FQGNSA. This CDR3 spans 14 amino acids.